A single sample is the source of the 21 T cell receptor beta chains below, sequenced in a study of blood T cells in healthy people across ages. It was with a sample-barcoded 5' primer and a J-beta primer mix that a second PCR of roughly 7 to 12 cycles was run. MiXCR was run by TCRdb on the 5' RACE reads, yielding one entry per CDR3 protein. The profile shows about 1,500,000 distinct CDR3 sequences, 25% to 30% of them singletons. The sequencing input was blood. The receptors here all came from a woman aged 25 to 39 in good health.

There are a few counts of this clonotype. The chain links TRBV20-1 to TRBJ2-1, with D perhaps TRBD1 or TRBD2 (6 bases each). Germline V lookup: CDR1 DFQATT, CDR2 SNEGSKA (reference sequence). The V gene lost 6 bases and the J gene lost 1 base, with 16 bases spanning the gap. This CDR3 spans 15 amino acids. CDR3 region: CSATIGGQSYNEQFF. CDR3 coding DNA: TGCAGTGCCACCATCGGGGGCCAATCCTACAATGAGCAGTTCTTC.

This clonotype was observed many times. CDR3 region: CAIKKDLEDTQYF. As DNA, the CDR3 is TGTGCCATCAAGAAGGATTTGGAAGATACGCAGTATTTT. V and J are TRBV10-3 and TRBJ2-3; unclear D gene. The CDR3 is 13 amino acids. Trimming stripped 7 bases from V and 5 bases from J, with 13 bases between. Germline loops: CDR1 ENHRY, CDR2 SYGVKD.

This clonotype showed up many times. The gene calls are TRBV12-3 or TRBV12-4 and TRBJ2-5, with D tentatively TRBD1 (5 bases). Trimming cost V 5 bases and J 4 bases, with 20 bases left between them. CDR3 length: 16 amino acids. The CDR3 nucleotides read TGTGCCAGCAGTAACAGGAACCAATTGCCCCTAGAGACCCAGTACTTC. Protein: CASSNRNQLPLETQYF.

This clonotype has a handful of counts. The chain links TRBV5-1 to TRBJ2-5, with 8 bases aligning to TRBD2. This CDR3 has 16 amino acids. The V gene end was trimmed by 2 bases and the J gene end by 4 bases; junction bases not matched to a gene: 10. Germline V lookup: CDR1 SGHRS, CDR2 YFSETQ. CDR3 DNA sequence: TGCGCCAGCAGCTTTACGGCGGGGGGCCCCGGAGAGACCCAGTACTTC. It specifies CASSFTAGGPGETQYF. The full variable domain, in which reference TRBV5-1 and TRBJ2-5 provide the parts outside the CDR3, is KAGVTQTPRYLIKTRGQQVTLSCSPISGHRSVSWYQQTPGQGLQFLFEYFSETQRNKGNFPGRFSGRQFSNSRSEMNVSTLELGDSALYLCASSFTAGGPGETQYFGPGTRLLVL.

This clonotype has ten or more counts. This sequence joins TRBV9 and TRBJ1-2; D remains ambiguous. The CDR3 loop spans 13 amino acids. V gave up 0 bases and J gave up 2 bases, with 5 bases separating them. Germline V gene data show CDR1 as SGDLS and CDR2 as YYNGEE. In DNA, the CDR3 is TGTGCCAGCAGCGTAGCGGACAACTATGGCTACACCTTC. Encoded protein: CASSVADNYGYTF.

The chain recombines TRBV10-3 with TRBJ2-7, with D perhaps matching TRBD2 (5 bases). The CDR3 extends over 13 amino acids. Trimming pared 10 bases from V and 0 bases from J, leaving 13 bases between. The V gene's germline CDR1 is ENHRY and CDR2 SYGVKD. CDR3: CATMSGSSYEQYF. The CDR3 bases are TGTGCCACGATGAGCGGCAGCTCCTACGAGCAGTACTTC.

This clonotype was counted only a few times. The chain carries TRBV7-9 and TRBJ2-1, with 13 bases fitting TRBD2. V was clipped by 4 bases and J by 3 bases; unmatched bases: 6. The length of the CDR3 is 17 residues. Germline V CDR1 and CDR2: SEHNR, FQNEAQ (reference sequence). In DNA form, the CDR3 reads TGTGCCAGCAGCTCATCGGGACTAGCGGGAATCTACAATGAGCAGTTCTTC. It encodes CASSSSGLAGIYNEQFF.

This sequence joins TRBV6-5 and TRBJ2-3, with D possibly being TRBD2 (6 bases). Per germline, CDR1 MNHEY and CDR2 SVGAGI. The CDR3 contains 13 residues. Trimming stripped 5 bases from V and 6 bases from J, with 12 bases between. This chain's CDR3 is CASSNGLCDTQYF. Here the CDR3 DNA reads TGTGCCAGCAGTAACGGACTATGTGATACGCAGTATTTT.

This clonotype has a handful of counts. The V and J genes are TRBV4-1 and TRBJ1-6, with D hard to call. Germline values: CDR1 MGHRA, CDR2 YSYEKL. V shed 0 bases and J shed 8 bases, with 11 bases lying between them. The CDR3 is 15 residues long. The CDR3 DNA follows: TGCGCCAGCAGCCAAGAAATAGGGCGGTATTCACCCCTCCACTTT. Protein product: CASSQEIGRYSPLHF.

The chain couples TRBV4-3 to TRBJ2-3; 7 bases map to TRBD2. V lost 0 bases to trimming and J lost 4 bases; unmatched junction nucleotides: 10. There are 17 residues in the CDR3. CDR1 is LGHNA, CDR2 YSLEER, per germline. The CDR3 bases are TGCGCCAGCAGCCAAGAAGCAGGGAGGGCCGTGGCAGATACGCAGTATTTT. This encodes CASSQEAGRAVADTQYF.

V is TRBV2 and J is TRBJ1-5, with 10 bases matching TRBD1. The junction had 7 bases not matched to a gene; V was cut back by 4 bases and J by 4 bases. Germline values: CDR1 SNHLY, CDR2 FYNNEI. CDR3 length equals 16 residues. CDR3 sequence: CASSGRTGGPNQPQHF. The CDR3 coding sequence is TGTGCCAGCAGTGGTCGGACAGGGGGTCCGAATCAGCCCCAGCATTTT.

Only a few counts were recorded for this clonotype. The genes are TRBV28 and TRBJ2-3; a weak D match, TRBD2 (5 bases). Germline loops: CDR1 MDHEN, CDR2 SYDVKM. This CDR3 region has 17 residues. The V and J ends lost 3 bases and 1 base respectively, with 17 bases between them. The CDR3 sequence: CASSLSYRRSGTDTQYF. CDR3 DNA sequence: TGTGCCAGCAGTTTGAGTTATCGGAGGTCCGGCACAGATACGCAGTATTTT.

This clonotype was picked up a small number of times. Here the CDR3 reads CASSPPGSPNQPQHF. In nucleotides, the CDR3 is TGTGCCAGCAGCCCCCCAGGGAGCCCCAATCAGCCCCAGCATTTT. The chain couples TRBV28 to TRBJ1-5; possibly TRBD1 for D (5 bases). The CDR3 is made up of 15 amino acids. Germline lookup yields CDR1 MDHEN and CDR2 SYDVKM. Between the trimmed V and J ends, which lost 6 bases and 3 bases, there was a span of 15 bases.

A word on this clonotype: This may come from a read error, since a much larger clone is one base off. This chain's CDR3 is CSVVPRVAEQYF. The CDR3 nucleotides are TGCAGCGTCGTCCCCAGGGTCGCTGAGCAGTACTTC. The chain is built from TRBV29-1 and TRBJ2-7; TRBD1 might be the D (5 bases). The CDR3 is 12 amino acids. The V gene's germline CDR1 is SQVTM and CDR2 ANQGSEA. V lost 6 bases, J lost 7 bases, and 16 bases lay in between.

This clonotype was counted a few times. V usage is TRBV20-1 and J usage is TRBJ2-1; 7 nucleotides match TRBD1. The V and J ends lost 0 bases and 4 bases, in that order; junction bases with no gene match: 9. Germline CDR1 and CDR2: DFQATT and SNEGSKA (reference sequence). The CDR3 is 16 residues long. The CDR3, as DNA: TGCAGTGCTAGAGAATCGGAAGGGGGCGTTTACAATGAGCAGTTCTTC. Its translation is CSARESEGGVYNEQFF.

This clonotype was observed a few times. The chain carries TRBV2 and TRBJ2-5; the match to TRBD2 covers 9 bases. This CDR3 is built from 15 residues. Trimming cost V 3 bases and J 4 bases; bases outside gene matches: 6. CDR1 SNHLY and CDR2 FYNNEI come from the germline V gene. The CDR3 sequence: CASSDLRGGRETQYF. CDR3 nucleotides: TGTGCCAGCAGTGATTTGCGGGGGGGCCGAGAGACCCAGTACTTC.

The chain is built from TRBV5-6 and TRBJ2-1; D call uncertain. V was clipped by 4 bases and J by 6 bases, with 17 bases between them. CDR3 length: 15 amino acids. Germline CDR1 reads SGHDT; CDR2 reads YYEEEE. The CDR3 here is CASSLTVTEFNEQFF. The CDR3 DNA reads as TGTGCCAGCAGCCTGACCGTCACGGAGTTCAATGAGCAGTTCTTC.

The chain links TRBV6-1 to TRBJ2-6; TRBD1 might be the D (6 bases). Germline V CDR1 and CDR2: MNHNS, SASEGT. Trimming pared 7 bases from V and 1 base from J, leaving 11 bases between. CDR3 length equals 15 residues. CDR3 in DNA: TGTGCCAGCAACCAAGGGGGATCTGGGGCCAACGTCCTGACTTTC. Protein sequence: CASNQGGSGANVLTF.

The table lists this clonotype with a few counts. This chain links TRBV29-1 with TRBJ2-7; the D gene is possibly TRBD1 (5 bases). From germline, CDR1 is SQVTM and CDR2 ANQGSEA. V was pared by 4 bases and J by 0 bases, with 16 bases between. There are 15 residues in the CDR3. This CDR3 reads CSVAERLQGSYEQYF. The CDR3 bases are TGCAGCGTTGCCGAGAGGCTTCAGGGCTCCTACGAGCAGTACTTC.

Turning to this clonotype: One junction end disagrees with the germline gene, perhaps due to a read error. The chain uses TRBV4-1 and TRBJ2-1; weak D call: TRBD2 (6 bases). The germline CDR1 and CDR2 sequences are MGHRA and YSYEKL. The CDR3 is made up of 18 amino acids. The CDR3 DNA reads TGCGCCAACAGCCAAGTTCCAGTAGCGGCCAGCTCCTACAATGAGCAGTTCTTC. Translation: CANSQVPVAASSYNEQFF.

The sample holds a few counts of this clonotype. This sequence joins TRBV29-1 and TRBJ2-7, with 8 nucleotides matching TRBD2. From germline, CDR1 is SQVTM and CDR2 ANQGSEA. The ends lost 7 bases at V and 5 bases at J; junction bases unmatched: 13. The CDR3 length is 14 residues. CDR3 sequence: CSAALRLASNEQYF. CDR3 coding DNA: TGCAGCGCTGCCCTTCGACTAGCGTCTAACGAGCAGTACTTC.